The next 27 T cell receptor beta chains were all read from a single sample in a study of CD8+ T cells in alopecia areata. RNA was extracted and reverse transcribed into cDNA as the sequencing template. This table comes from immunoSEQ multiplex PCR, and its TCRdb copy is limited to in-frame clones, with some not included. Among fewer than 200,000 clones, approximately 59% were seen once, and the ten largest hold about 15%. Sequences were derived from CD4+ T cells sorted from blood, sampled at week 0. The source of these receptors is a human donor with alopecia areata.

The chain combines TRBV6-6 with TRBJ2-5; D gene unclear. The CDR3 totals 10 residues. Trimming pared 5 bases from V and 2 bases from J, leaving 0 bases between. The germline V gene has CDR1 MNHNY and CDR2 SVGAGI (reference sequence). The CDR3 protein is CASSQETQYF. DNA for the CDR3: TGTGCCAGCAGTCAAGAGACCCAGTACTTC.

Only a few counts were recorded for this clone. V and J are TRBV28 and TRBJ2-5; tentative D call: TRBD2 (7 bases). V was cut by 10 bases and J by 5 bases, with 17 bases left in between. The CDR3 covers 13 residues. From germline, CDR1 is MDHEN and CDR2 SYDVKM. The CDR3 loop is CATLRGAFETQYF. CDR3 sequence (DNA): TGTGCCACCCTCCGGGGGGCGTTTGAGACCCAGTACTTC.

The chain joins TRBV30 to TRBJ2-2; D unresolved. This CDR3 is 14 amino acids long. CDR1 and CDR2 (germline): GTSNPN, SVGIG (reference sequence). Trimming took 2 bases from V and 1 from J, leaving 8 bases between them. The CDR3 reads CAWSISRNTGELFF. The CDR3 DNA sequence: TGTGCCTGGAGTATCTCGAGGAACACCGGGGAGCTGTTTTTT.

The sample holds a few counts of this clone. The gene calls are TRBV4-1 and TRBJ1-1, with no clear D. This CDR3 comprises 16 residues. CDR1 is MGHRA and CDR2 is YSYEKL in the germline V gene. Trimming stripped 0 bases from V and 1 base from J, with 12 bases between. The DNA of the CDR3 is TGCGCCAGCAGCCAAGACACGGCCAGACCGAACACTGAAGCTTTCTTT. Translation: CASSQDTARPNTEAFF.

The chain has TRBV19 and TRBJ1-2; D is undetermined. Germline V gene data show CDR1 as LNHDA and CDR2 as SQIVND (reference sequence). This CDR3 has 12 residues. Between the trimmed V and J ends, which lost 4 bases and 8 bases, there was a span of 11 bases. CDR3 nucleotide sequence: TGTGCCAGTAGTAACCTCCTTGGGGGCTACACCTTC. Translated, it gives CASSNLLGGYTF.

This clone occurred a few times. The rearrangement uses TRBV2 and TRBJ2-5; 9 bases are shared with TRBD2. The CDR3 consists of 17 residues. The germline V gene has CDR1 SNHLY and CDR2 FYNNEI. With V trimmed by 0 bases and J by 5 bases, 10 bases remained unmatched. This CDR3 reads CASSEAGRGGGAETQYF. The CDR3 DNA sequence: TGTGCCAGCAGTGAAGCAGGAAGAGGCGGGGGGGCTGAGACCCAGTACTTC.

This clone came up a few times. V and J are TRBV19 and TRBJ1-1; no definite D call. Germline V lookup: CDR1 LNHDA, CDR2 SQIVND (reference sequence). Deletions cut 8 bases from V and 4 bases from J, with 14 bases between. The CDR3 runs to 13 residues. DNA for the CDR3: TGTGCCAGTGGAAGGGTCTGGGCCACTGAAGCTTTCTTT. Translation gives CASGRVWATEAFF.

The CDR3: CASSYSGAPDTQYF. In DNA form, the CDR3 reads TGTGCCAGCAGTTACTCGGGGGCCCCAGATACGCAGTATTTT. The chain is built from TRBV6-5 and TRBJ2-3; D possibly corresponds to TRBD1 (6 bases). V was clipped by 0 bases and J by 4 bases, with 8 bases between them. From germline, CDR1 is MNHEY and CDR2 SVGAGI. This CDR3 has 14 residues.

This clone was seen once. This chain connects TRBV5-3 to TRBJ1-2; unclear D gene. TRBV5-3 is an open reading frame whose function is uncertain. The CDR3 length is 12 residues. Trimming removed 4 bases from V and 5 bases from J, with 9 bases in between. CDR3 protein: CARSPERYGYTF. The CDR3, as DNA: TGTGCCAGAAGCCCGGAGCGATATGGCTACACCTTC.

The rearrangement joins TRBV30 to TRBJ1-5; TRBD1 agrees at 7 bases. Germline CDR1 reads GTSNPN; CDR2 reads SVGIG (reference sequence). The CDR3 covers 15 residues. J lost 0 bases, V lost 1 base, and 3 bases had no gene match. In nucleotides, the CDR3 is TGTGCCTGGAGTGCTGGGACAGATAGCAATCAGCCCCAGCATTTT. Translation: CAWSAGTDSNQPQHF.

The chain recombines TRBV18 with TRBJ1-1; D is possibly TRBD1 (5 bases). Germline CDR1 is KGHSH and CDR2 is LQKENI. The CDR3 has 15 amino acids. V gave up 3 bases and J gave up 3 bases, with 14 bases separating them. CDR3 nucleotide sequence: TGTGCCAGCTCACCCCCCCGGGGCGCATACACTGAAGCTTTCTTT. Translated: CASSPPRGAYTEAFF. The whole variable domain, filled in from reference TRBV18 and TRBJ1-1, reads NAGVMQNPRHLVRRRGQEARLRCSPMKGHSHVYWYRQLPEEGLKFMVYLQKENIIDESGMPKERFSAEFPKEGPSILRIQQVVRGDSAAYFCASSPPRGAYTEAFFGQGTRLTVV.

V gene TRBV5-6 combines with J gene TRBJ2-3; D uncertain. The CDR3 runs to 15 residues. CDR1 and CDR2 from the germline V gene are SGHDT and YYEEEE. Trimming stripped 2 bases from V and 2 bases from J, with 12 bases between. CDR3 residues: CASSFPPGLTDTQYF. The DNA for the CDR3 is TGTGCCAGCAGCTTTCCGCCCGGGCTCACAGATACGCAGTATTTT.

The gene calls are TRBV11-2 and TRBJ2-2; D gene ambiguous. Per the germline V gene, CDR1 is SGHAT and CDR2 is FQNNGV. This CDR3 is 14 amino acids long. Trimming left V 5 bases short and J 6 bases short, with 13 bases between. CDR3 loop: CASSQPWTAGELFF. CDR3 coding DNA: TGTGCCAGCAGCCAGCCTTGGACGGCCGGGGAGCTGTTTTTT.

CDR3 coding DNA: TGTGCCTGGAGTTTCGGAACTCAGCGGGGATCTGGCTACACCTTC. This codes for CAWSFGTQRGSGYTF. V and J are TRBV30 and TRBJ1-2; D gene unclear. The germline gives CDR1 GTSNPN, CDR2 SVGIG (reference sequence). Trimming took 2 bases from V and 7 from J, leaving 20 bases between them. This CDR3 region has 15 residues.

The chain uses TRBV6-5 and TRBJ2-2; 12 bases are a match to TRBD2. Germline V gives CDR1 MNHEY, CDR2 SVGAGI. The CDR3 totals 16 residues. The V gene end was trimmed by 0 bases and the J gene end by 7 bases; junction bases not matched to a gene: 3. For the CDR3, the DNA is TGTGCCAGCAGTTACTCGGGACTAGCGGGTCTCGGGGAGCTGTTTTTT. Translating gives CASSYSGLAGLGELFF.

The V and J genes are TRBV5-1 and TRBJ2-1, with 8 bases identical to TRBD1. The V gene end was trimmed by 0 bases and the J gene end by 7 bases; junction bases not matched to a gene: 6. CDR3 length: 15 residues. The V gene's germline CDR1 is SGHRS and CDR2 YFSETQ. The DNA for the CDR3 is TGCGCCAGCAGCTTGGGAGACAGGGGCGAAAATGAGCAGTTCTTC. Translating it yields CASSLGDRGENEQFF.

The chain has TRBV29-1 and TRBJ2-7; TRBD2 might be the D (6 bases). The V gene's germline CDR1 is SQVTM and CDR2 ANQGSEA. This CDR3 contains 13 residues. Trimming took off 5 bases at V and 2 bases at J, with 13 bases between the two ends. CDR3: CSVSRGGTYEQYF. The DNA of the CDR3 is TGCAGCGTTTCCCGCGGAGGGACCTACGAGCAGTACTTC.

For the CDR3, the DNA is TGTGCCAGCAGCTTTACACGGACTGATTCACCCCTCCACTTT. Its protein product is CASSFTRTDSPLHF. The chain joins TRBV7-8 to TRBJ1-6; no firm D call. CDR1 is SGHVS, CDR2 FQNEAQ, per germline. Trimming pared 3 bases from V and 8 bases from J, leaving 11 bases between. This CDR3 spans 14 amino acids.

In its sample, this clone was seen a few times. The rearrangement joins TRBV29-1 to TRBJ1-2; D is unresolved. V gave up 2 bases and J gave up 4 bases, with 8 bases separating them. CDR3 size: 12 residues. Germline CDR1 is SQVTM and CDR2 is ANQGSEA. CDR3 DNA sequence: TGCAGCGTTGAACTTAGGAGCTATGGCTACACCTTC. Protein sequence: CSVELRSYGYTF.

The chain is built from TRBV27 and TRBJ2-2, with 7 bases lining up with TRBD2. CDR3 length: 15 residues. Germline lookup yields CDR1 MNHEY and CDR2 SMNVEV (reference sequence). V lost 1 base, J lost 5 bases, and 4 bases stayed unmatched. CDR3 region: CASSLLAGLTGELFF. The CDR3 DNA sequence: TGTGCCAGCAGTTTATTAGCGGGCCTTACCGGGGAGCTGTTTTTT.

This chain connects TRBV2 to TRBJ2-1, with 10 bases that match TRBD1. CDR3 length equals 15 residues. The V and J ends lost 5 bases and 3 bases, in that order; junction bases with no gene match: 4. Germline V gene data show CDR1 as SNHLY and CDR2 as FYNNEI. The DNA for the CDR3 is TGTGCCAGCAGTCGGGACAGGGGACTCTACAATGAGCAGTTCTTC. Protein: CASSRDRGLYNEQFF.

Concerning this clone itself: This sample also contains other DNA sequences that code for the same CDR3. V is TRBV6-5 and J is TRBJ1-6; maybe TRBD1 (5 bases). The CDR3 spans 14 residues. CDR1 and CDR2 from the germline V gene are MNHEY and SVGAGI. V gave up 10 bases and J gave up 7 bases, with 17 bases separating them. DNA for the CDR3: TGTGCCACCCGGCGGAATACAGGAAATTCACCCCTCCACTTT. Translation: CATRRNTGNSPLHF.

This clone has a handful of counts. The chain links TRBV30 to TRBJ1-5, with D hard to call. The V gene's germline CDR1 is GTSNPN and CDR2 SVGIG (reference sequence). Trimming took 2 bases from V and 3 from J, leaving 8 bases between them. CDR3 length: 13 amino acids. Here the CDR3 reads CAWSLGFNQPQHF. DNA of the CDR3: TGTGCCTGGAGTCTAGGGTTCAATCAGCCCCAGCATTTT.

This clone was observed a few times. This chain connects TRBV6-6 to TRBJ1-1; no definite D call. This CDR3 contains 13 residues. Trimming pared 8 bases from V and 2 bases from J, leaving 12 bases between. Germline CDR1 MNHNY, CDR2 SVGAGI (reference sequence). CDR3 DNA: TGTGCCAGCGGAACACAGCAAAACACTGAAGCTTTCTTT. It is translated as CASGTQQNTEAFF.

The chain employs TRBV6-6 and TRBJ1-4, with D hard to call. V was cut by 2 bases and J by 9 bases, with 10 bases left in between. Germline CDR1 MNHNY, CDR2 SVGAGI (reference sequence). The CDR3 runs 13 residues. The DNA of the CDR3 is TGTGCCAGCAGTTACCCGATGGATCAAAAACTGTTTTTT. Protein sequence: CASSYPMDQKLFF.

The CDR3, as DNA: TGTGCCAGCAGCTTAGGGCCACAGGGGGGCTATGGCTACACCTTC. Its translation is CASSLGPQGGYGYTF. The chain recombines TRBV7-9 with TRBJ1-2, with 8 bases that match TRBD1. Unmatched junction bases numbered 5, after V lost 1 base and J lost 4 bases. This CDR3 spans 15 amino acids. Germline V gene data show CDR1 as SEHNR and CDR2 as FQNEAQ (reference sequence).

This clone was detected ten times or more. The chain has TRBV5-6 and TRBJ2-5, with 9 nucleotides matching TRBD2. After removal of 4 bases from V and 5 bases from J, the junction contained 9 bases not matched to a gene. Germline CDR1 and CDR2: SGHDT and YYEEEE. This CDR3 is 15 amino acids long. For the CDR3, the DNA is TGTGCCAGCAGCCCAATGCGGGGGGGCGAGGAGACCCAGTACTTC. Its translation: CASSPMRGGEETQYF.